One and the same sample provided the 21 T cell receptor beta chains below, sequenced in a study of CXCR4 blockade with PD-1 therapy in pancreatic cancer. TCRdb's table, derived via immunoSEQ multiplex PCR, lists solely in-frame clones and lacks some. The sample lists approximately 2,600 clones; around 44% were seen once. Source material: tumor tissue. The receptors were sampled from a human donor with pancreatic ductal adenocarcinoma.

This chain links TRBV6-8 with TRBJ2-2, with D maybe TRBD1 (6 bases). This CDR3 region has 16 residues. Looked up from germline, CDR1 is MNHGY and CDR2 is SAAAGT. The V end lost 5 bases, the J end lost 1 base, and 14 bases lay between the germline ends. The CDR3 DNA sequence: TGTGCCAGCAGTGAGTTGGGGACAAGGAACACCGGGGAGCTGTTTTTT. Its protein is CASSELGTRNTGELFF.

The chain joins TRBV30 to TRBJ1-5; no firm D call. The V end lost 3 bases, the J end lost 4 bases, and 10 bases lay between the germline ends. Germline loops: CDR1 GTSNPN, CDR2 SVGIG (reference sequence). This CDR3 has 13 amino acids. The CDR3 nucleotides are TGTGCCTGGAGCACACAAGATAATCAGCCCCAGCATTTT. This codes for CAWSTQDNQPQHF.

This chain's CDR3 is CASSISTGGEEKLFF. CDR3 in DNA: TGTGCCAGCTCAATATCGACAGGGGGAGAAGAAAAACTGTTTTTT. The chain employs TRBV18 and TRBJ1-4, with 9 bases lining up with TRBD1. The V and J ends lost 5 bases and 8 bases, in that order; junction bases with no gene match: 9. Looked up from germline, CDR1 is KGHSH and CDR2 is LQKENI. The CDR3 spans 15 residues.

This clone has just a few counts. The V and J genes are TRBV2 and TRBJ1-2, with D perhaps TRBD1 (5 bases). Germline V gene sequence: CDR1 SNHLY, CDR2 FYNNEI. This CDR3 contains 13 residues. Trimming took 8 bases from V and 10 from J, leaving 20 bases between them. CDR3 sequence: CASGSGSGLDYTF. The CDR3 DNA is TGTGCCAGCGGAAGTGGGTCAGGGCTTGACTACACCTTC. Using reference TRBV2 and TRBJ1-2 for the parts outside the CDR3, the full variable domain is EPEVTQTPSHQVTQMGQEVILRCVPISNHLYFYWYRQILGQKVEFLVSFYNNEISEKSEIFDDQFSVERPDGSNFTLKIRSTKLEDSAMYFCASGSGSGLDYTFGSGTRLTVV.

The chain employs TRBV30 and TRBJ1-5; D is undetermined. Per the germline V gene, CDR1 is GTSNPN and CDR2 is SVGIG (reference sequence). The CDR3 sequence is 12 residues long. Trimming removed 0 bases at V and 4 bases at J, with 4 bases between. The CDR3 reads CAWSVPNQPQHF. The CDR3 coding sequence is TGTGCCTGGAGTGTGCCGAATCAGCCCCAGCATTTT.

A few counts support this clone. This chain joins TRBV11-3 and TRBJ1-5; D is uncertain. The V end lost 5 bases, the J end lost 0 bases, and 8 bases lay between the germline ends. This CDR3 region has 14 residues. Germline assignment: CDR1 SGHNT and CDR2 YENEEA. The CDR3 nucleotides are TGTGCCAGCAGCGTCGAACATAGCAATCAGCCCCAGCATTTT. This codes for CASSVEHSNQPQHF.

The chain recombines TRBV10-2 with TRBJ1-4; the match to TRBD1 covers 10 bases. CDR3 size: 14 residues. Germline lookup yields CDR1 WSHSY and CDR2 SAAADI. V gave up 8 bases and J gave up 4 bases; unmatched junction bases: 4. CDR3 sequence (DNA): TGCGCCAGCCGTGGGACAGGGGTTAATGAAAAACTGTTTTTT. Translation: CASRGTGVNEKLFF.

The chain carries TRBV1 and TRBJ2-2; the D call of TRBD2 is as the table states it, not checked on the DNA. TRBV1 is a listed pseudogene. This CDR3 has 19 amino acids. The chain's CDR3 is CASSQDIFSGTPGAGELFF. The CDR3, as DNA: TGCGCCAGCAGCCAAGATATATTTTCTGGGACTCCTGGGGCCGGGGAGCTGTTTTTT.

Only a few counts were recorded for this clone. CDR3 protein: CSVARTVMNTEAFF. Here the CDR3 DNA reads TGCAGCGTCGCTAGGACAGTTATGAACACTGAAGCTTTCTTT. The rearrangement joins TRBV29-1 to TRBJ1-1; D is perhaps TRBD1 (6 bases). The length of the CDR3 is 14 residues. Deletions cut 6 bases from V and 0 bases from J, with 14 bases between. The germline CDR1 and CDR2 sequences are SQVTM and ANQGSEA. The full variable domain, completed using reference TRBV29-1 and TRBJ1-1, is SAVISQKPSRDICQRGTSLTIQCQVDSQVTMMFWYRQQPGQSLTLIATANQGSEATYESGFVIDKFPISRPNLTFSTLTVSNMSPEDSSIYLCSVARTVMNTEAFFGQGTRLTVV.

With respect to this clone: The junction departs from germline at one end; a sequencing error may be responsible. The chain couples TRBV6-8 to TRBJ1-4, with 7 nucleotides matching TRBD1. Germline V gives CDR1 MNHGY, CDR2 SAAAGT. The CDR3 extends over 14 amino acids. CDR3 residues: CAISGGTANEKLFF. The CDR3 DNA reads TGTGCCATCAGTGGGGGGACAGCCAATGAAAAACTGTTTTTT.

V usage is TRBV29-1 and J usage is TRBJ1-1; maybe TRBD1 (6 bases). This CDR3 contains 13 residues. V lost 1 base and J lost 4, with 10 bases in between. CDR1 and CDR2 (germline): SQVTM, ANQGSEA. The CDR3 DNA reads as TGCAGCGTTGAAGTGGGGGGGCGCACTGAAGCTTTCTTT. It yields the protein CSVEVGGRTEAFF.

This clone is medium-sized (0.01 to 0.1%) by share. The V gene is TRBV6-8, the J gene TRBJ2-1; 11 bases match TRBD2. Germline V gene sequence: CDR1 MNHGY, CDR2 SAAAGT. The CDR3 extends over 17 amino acids. J lost 7 bases, V lost 6 bases, and 14 bases had no gene match. The CDR3 DNA sequence: TGTGCCAGCAGCTTGTCTCCCTCTAGCGGGGGGTTGAATGAGCAGTTCTTC. It encodes CASSLSPSSGGLNEQFF.

This clone was detected only a few times. The chain links TRBV25-1 to TRBJ1-4, with D possibly matching TRBD1 (6 bases). Germline CDR1 MGHDK, CDR2 SYGVNS. Trimming took off 2 bases at V and 8 bases at J, with 15 bases between the two ends. CDR3 length equals 15 residues. The CDR3 loop is CASSEPTGSREKLFF. The CDR3 coding sequence is TGTGCCAGCAGTGAACCTACAGGGTCGAGGGAAAAACTGTTTTTT.

The gene calls are TRBV18 and TRBJ1-1; D remains unclear. CDR1 is KGHSH, CDR2 LQKENI, per germline. The CDR3 is made up of 18 amino acids. Trimming removed 1 base from V and 2 bases from J, with 20 bases in between. CDR3 region: CASSPLAGDILRNTEAFF. In DNA form, the CDR3 reads TGTGCCAGCTCACCACTCGCCGGCGACATTCTACGCAACACTGAAGCTTTCTTT.

This clone has more than one count but fewer than ten. The gene calls are TRBV9 and TRBJ2-2; 7 bases map to TRBD1. The CDR3 has 15 residues. V lost 3 bases and J lost 4; bases outside the gene matches: 6. CDR1 and CDR2 (germline): SGDLS, YYNGEE. The CDR3 DNA sequence: TGTGCCAGCAGCGCCCCCGGGACAGTCACCGGGGAGCTGTTTTTT. Protein sequence: CASSAPGTVTGELFF.

This clone was detected a few times. The chain combines TRBV11-3 with TRBJ2-7; 8 bases match TRBD2. Losses at the gene ends were 3 bases for V and 4 bases for J; bases not matched to a gene: 5. Germline V gene data show CDR1 as SGHNT and CDR2 as YENEEA. This CDR3 has 14 residues. CDR3 loop: CASSFSGVGYEQYF. The CDR3 coding sequence is TGTGCCAGCAGCTTTAGCGGGGTGGGTTACGAGCAGTACTTC.

The chain uses TRBV19 and TRBJ2-3; D not resolved. The V end lost 1 base, the J end lost 6 bases, and 8 bases lay between the germline ends. Germline CDR1 is LNHDA and CDR2 is SQIVND (reference sequence). The length of the CDR3 is 13 residues. CDR3: CASSIVVRDTQYF. The CDR3 nucleotides are TGTGCCAGTAGTATAGTTGTAAGGGATACGCAGTATTTT.

V gene TRBV19 combines with J gene TRBJ1-4; D gene uncertain. The CDR3 is 13 residues long. The germline gives CDR1 LNHDA, CDR2 SQIVND (reference sequence). Trimming took off 6 bases at V and 0 bases at J, with 5 bases between the two ends. The CDR3 loop reads CASRETTNEKLFF. The CDR3 DNA is TGTGCCAGTAGGGAAACAACTAATGAAAAACTGTTTTTT.

The chain is built from TRBV19 and TRBJ2-3, with D perhaps matching TRBD2 (5 bases). CDR3 length: 14 residues. Trimming cost V 4 bases and J 3 bases, with 11 bases left between them. Germline V gene sequence: CDR1 LNHDA, CDR2 SQIVND (reference sequence). The DNA for the CDR3 is TGTGCCAGTAGTACCGGGGAGAGAACAGATACGCAGTATTTT. Translated, it gives CASSTGERTDTQYF.

The CDR3 DNA is TGTGCCAGTAGTGGACGACTAGCGACCGCGAACACCGGGGAGCTGTTTTTT. It specifies CASSGRLATANTGELFF. The V gene is TRBV19, the J gene TRBJ2-2; 8 positions match TRBD2. From germline, CDR1 is LNHDA and CDR2 SQIVND (reference sequence). J lost 0 bases, V lost 5 bases, and 8 bases had no gene match. The CDR3 has 17 residues.

The rearrangement links TRBV19 to TRBJ2-7; D is unresolved. V shed 11 bases and J shed 0 bases, with 11 bases lying between them. The germline gives CDR1 LNHDA, CDR2 SQIVND (reference sequence). This CDR3 contains 12 residues. The CDR3 loop is CASSTGSYEQYF. The DNA for the CDR3 is TGTGCCTCCTCGACTGGCTCCTACGAGCAGTACTTC.